Below are 29 T cell receptor beta chains sequenced from a single sample in a study of blood T cell repertoires in COVID-19. The protocol was immunoSEQ multiplex PCR, while the TCRdb copy is restricted to in-frame clones and leaves out a portion. The table includes 150,000 to 200,000 clones, more than 85% detected once. The sequencing sample was made of peripheral blood. The source of these receptors is a woman aged 60-70 years with COVID-19, enrolled during active disease.

This chain uses TRBV3-1 (or the pseudogene TRBV3-2) with TRBJ1-1; unclear D gene. The germline CDR1 and CDR2 sequences are LGHDT and YNNKEL (reference sequence). The ends were cut back, 3 bases at V and 1 base at J, with 15 bases in the middle. The CDR3 covers 16 residues. For the CDR3, the DNA is TGTGCCAGCAGCCACTTGGCCGCTGCTTCGAACACTGAAGCTTTCTTT. As protein: CASSHLAAASNTEAFF.

The genes are TRBV5-6 and TRBJ2-5, with a weak D call TRBD1 (6 bases). The CDR3 has 14 residues. Looked up from germline, CDR1 is SGHDT and CDR2 is YYEEEE. Trimming pared 5 bases from V and 2 bases from J, leaving 13 bases between. The chain's CDR3 is CASSTGTPQETQYF. The CDR3 DNA sequence: TGTGCCAGCAGTACCGGGACACCTCAAGAGACCCAGTACTTC.

This chain joins TRBV10-3 and TRBJ1-1; D unresolved. The CDR3 has 13 amino acids. CDR1 and CDR2 (germline): ENHRY, SYGVKD. Between the trimmed V and J ends, which lost 0 bases and 3 bases, there was a span of 5 bases. In nucleotides, the CDR3 is TGTGCCATCAGTGAGTCTTCCGACACTGAAGCTTTCTTT. This gives the protein CAISESSDTEAFF.

V is TRBV19 and J is TRBJ1-5, with 7 bases matching TRBD1. CDR1 and CDR2 (germline): LNHDA, SQIVND (reference sequence). This CDR3 spans 14 amino acids. Germline trimming cut 7 bases from V and 5 bases from J; bases unmatched to any gene: 8. The CDR3 spells CASTQTGPDQPQHF. CDR3 sequence (DNA): TGTGCCAGTACCCAGACAGGGCCAGATCAGCCCCAGCATTTT. Full variable domain (rest looked up from reference TRBV19 and TRBJ1-5): DGGITQSPKYLFRKEGQNVTLSCEQNLNHDAMYWYRQDPGQGLRLIYYSQIVNDFQKGDIAEGYSVSREKKESFPLTVTSAQKNPTAFYLCASTQTGPDQPQHFGDGTRLSIL.

Concerning this clone: The germline gene is not matched at one end of the junction; a read error may be the cause. The chain recombines TRBV6-5 with TRBJ1-6; D might be TRBD1 (5 bases). The CDR3 spans 11 residues. Germline V gene lookup returns CDR1 MNHEY and CDR2 SVGAGI. The CDR3 DNA sequence: TGCCCCTCAGGGTACAATTCACCCCTCCACTTT. This gives the protein CPSGYNSPLHF.

In this sample, this clone turned up a few times. This chain uses TRBV11-1 with TRBJ2-5; D is perhaps TRBD1 (6 bases). CDR3 length equals 13 residues. Germline CDR1 and CDR2: SGHAT and FQDESV (reference sequence). V gave up 5 bases and J gave up 5 bases, with 12 bases separating them. This CDR3 is CASSAGVFETQYF. DNA for the CDR3: TGTGCCAGCAGCGCAGGGGTGTTCGAGACCCAGTACTTC. Variable domain in full (rest from reference TRBV11-1 and TRBJ2-5): EAEVAQSPRYKITEKSQAVAFWCDPISGHATLYWYRQILGQGPELLVQFQDESVVDDSQLPKDRFSAERLKGVDSTLKIQPAELGDSAMYLCASSAGVFETQYFGPGTRLLVL.

V is TRBV5-4 and J is TRBJ1-6; TRBD1 might be the D (6 bases). Germline loops: CDR1 SGHNT, CDR2 YYREEE (reference sequence). The V end lost 4 bases, the J end lost 2 bases, and 19 bases lay between the germline ends. This CDR3 contains 18 residues. CDR3 amino acids: CASSQNRARRTYNSPLHF. CDR3 coding DNA: TGTGCCAGCAGCCAGAACAGGGCTCGCAGGACCTATAATTCACCCCTCCACTTT. Full variable domain (remainder filled in from reference TRBV5-4 and TRBJ1-6): ETGVTQSPTHLIKTRGQQVTLRCSSQSGHNTVSWYQQALGQGPQFIFQYYREEENGRGNFPPRFSGLQFPNYSSELNVNALELDDSALYLCASSQNRARRTYNSPLHFGNGTRLTVT.

The chain uses TRBV9 and TRBJ2-3, with 16 nucleotides matching TRBD2. J was trimmed by 6 bases and V by 3 bases; bases with no gene match: 7. Germline V gene lookup returns CDR1 SGDLS and CDR2 YYNGEE. CDR3 size: 17 residues. The CDR3 nucleotides are TGTGCCAGCAGCGCCTCCGGGACTAGCGGGGGGGCTGATACGCAGTATTTT. This codes for CASSASGTSGGADTQYF.

The gene calls are TRBV5-6 and TRBJ1-4; D might be TRBD1 (5 bases). The CDR3 contains 15 residues. Germline CDR1 and CDR2: SGHDT and YYEEEE. V was clipped by 5 bases and J by 8 bases, with 19 bases between them. The CDR3 DNA sequence: TGTGCCAGCAGGGGGCCCCCAGGCCGTCAGGAAAAACTGTTTTTT. Translated: CASRGPPGRQEKLFF.

On this clone: One end of the junction does not line up with germline, which may come from a read error. The chain is built from TRBV7-7 and TRBJ2-3; 10 bases map to TRBD2. This CDR3 spans 15 amino acids. CDR1 and CDR2 from the germline V gene are SSHAT and FNYEAQ (reference sequence). The CDR3 region is CASSLGLAGTDTQYF. The CDR3 region has the DNA TGTGCTAGCAGCTTAGGACTAGCGGGCACAGATACGCAGTATTTT.

This clone was seen more than once but under ten times. The chain combines TRBV7-3 with TRBJ1-1; D unclear. CDR1 is SGHTA and CDR2 is FQGTGA in the germline V gene. Trimming stripped 1 base from V and 5 bases from J, with 8 bases between. This CDR3 contains 13 residues. In nucleotides, the CDR3 is TGTGCCAGCAGCTTAATCATCGGTACTGAAGCTTTCTTT. It codes for CASSLIIGTEAFF.

This clone has just one count. The chain carries TRBV6-5 and TRBJ1-5, with a weak D call TRBD1 (5 bases). V was trimmed by 7 bases and J by 5 bases, leaving 15 bases between them. Germline V CDR1 and CDR2: MNHEY, SVGAGI. This CDR3 spans 14 amino acids. CDR3 nucleotide sequence: TGTGCCAGCACCCGACGGCCGGGGGATCAGCCCCAGCATTTT. Amino acid sequence: CASTRRPGDQPQHF.

The chain combines TRBV6-5 with TRBJ2-7; 10 bases agree with TRBD2. This CDR3 is built from 15 residues. Germline CDR1 and CDR2: MNHEY and SVGAGI. V shed 5 bases and J 3 bases; nucleotides not matched to a gene: 7. DNA for the CDR3: TGTGCCAGCAGTCCCTCCCTAGCGGGGGTCTACGAGCAGTACTTC. It translates to CASSPSLAGVYEQYF.

The rearrangement links TRBV7-6 to TRBJ1-6; D perhaps matches TRBD1 (6 bases). From germline, CDR1 is SGHVS and CDR2 FNYEAQ. The CDR3 length is 14 residues. With 1 base removed from V and 7 bases from J, the gap between germline ends came to 8 bases. CDR3 sequence (DNA): TGTGCCAGCAGCTTAGACAGGGTAAATTCACCCCTCCACTTT. This gives the protein CASSLDRVNSPLHF.

The V and J genes are TRBV7-9 and TRBJ2-5, with a possible D match to TRBD2 (5 bases). V was clipped by 5 bases and J by 4 bases, with 14 bases between them. This CDR3 comprises 14 residues. Germline V lookup: CDR1 SEHNR, CDR2 FQNEAQ (reference sequence). This CDR3 is CASSPGLPIETQYF. The CDR3 coding sequence is TGTGCCAGCAGCCCTGGACTCCCGATAGAGACCCAGTACTTC.

This rearrangement joins TRBV19 to TRBJ1-1; 7 bases line up with TRBD1. The CDR3 is 14 residues long. Germline V gene data show CDR1 as LNHDA and CDR2 as SQIVND (reference sequence). V was pared by 5 bases and J by 4 bases, with 7 bases of the junction left unmatched. The CDR3 reads CASSLNRGGTEAFF. CDR3 sequence (DNA): TGTGCCAGTAGTTTAAACAGGGGTGGCACTGAAGCTTTCTTT.

The rearrangement uses TRBV5-6 and TRBJ1-5; TRBD1 might be the D (6 bases). This CDR3 contains 15 residues. Germline CDR1 and CDR2: SGHDT and YYEEEE. V was clipped by 2 bases and J by 10 bases, with 19 bases between them. In nucleotides, the CDR3 is TGTGCCAGCAGCTTAGGGGTGGGCAGGGGCCTACCCCAGCATTTT. The encoded protein is CASSLGVGRGLPQHF. The whole variable domain, filled in from reference TRBV5-6 and TRBJ1-5, reads DAGVTQSPTHLIKTRGQQVTLRCSPKSGHDTVSWYQQALGQGPQFIFQYYEEEERQRGNFPDRFSGHQFPNYSSELNVNALLLGDSALYLCASSLGVGRGLPQHFGDGTRLSIL.

This clone was seen once. V and J are TRBV4-2 and TRBJ1-1; 9 bases fit TRBD1. V lost 3 bases and J lost 6; bases outside the gene matches: 8. This CDR3 region has 15 residues. The germline V gene encodes CDR1 LGHNA and CDR2 YNFKEQ. The CDR3 loop reads CASSQDGTGFSEAFF. CDR3 bases: TGTGCCAGCAGCCAGGACGGGACAGGGTTCTCTGAAGCTTTCTTT.

The CDR3 protein is CGAQDTDTQYF. The CDR3, as DNA: TGTGGCGCTCAAGACACAGATACGCAGTATTTT. The gene calls are TRBV28 and TRBJ2-3; D gene ambiguous. Germline V gives CDR1 MDHEN, CDR2 SYDVKM. The CDR3 extends over 11 amino acids.

The CDR3 coding sequence is TGTGCCAGCACCCGGAGCCCGGGACAGAATTCACCCCTCCACTTT. Translated: CASTRSPGQNSPLHF. The V call is TRBV7-2, the J call TRBJ1-6; 7 bases line up with TRBD1. The germline V gene encodes CDR1 SGHTA and CDR2 FQGNSA. The J segment lost 7 bases and the V segment lost 7 bases, leaving 10 bases of the junction unmatched. The CDR3 spans 15 residues. The full variable domain, its missing parts supplied by reference TRBV7-2 and TRBJ1-6, is GAGVSQSPSNKVTEKGKDVELRCDPISGHTALYWYRQSLGQGLEFLIYFQGNSAPDKSGLPSDRFSAERTGGSVSTLTIQRTQQEDSAVYLCASTRSPGQNSPLHFGNGTRLTVT.

The chain couples TRBV5-1 to TRBJ1-1, with TRBD1 identical over 7 bases. The junction had 5 bases not matched to a gene; V was cut back by 4 bases and J by 5 bases. The CDR3 runs 13 residues. The germline V gene encodes CDR1 SGHRS and CDR2 YFSETQ. Here the CDR3 DNA reads TGCGCCAGCAGCCCATACAGGGGAACTGAAGCTTTCTTT. Translation gives CASSPYRGTEAFF. Filled out from reference TRBV5-1 and TRBJ1-1, the complete variable domain reads KAGVTQTPRYLIKTRGQQVTLSCSPISGHRSVSWYQQTPGQGLQFLFEYFSETQRNKGNFPGRFSGRQFSNSRSEMNVSTLELGDSALYLCASSPYRGTEAFFGQGTRLTVV.

The V and J genes are TRBV11-2 and TRBJ1-6; 7 nucleotides match TRBD1. Trimming removed 5 bases from V and 7 bases from J; junction bases left unmatched: 5. In germline, CDR1 is SGHAT, CDR2 FQNNGV. The CDR3 totals 14 residues. CDR3 DNA: TGTGCCAGCAGCCGTACAGGGGCCAATTCACCCCTCCACTTT. Translated, it gives CASSRTGANSPLHF.

Comments on this clone: The sample carries other DNA sequences with the same CDR3. The chain has TRBV4-3 and TRBJ1-2, with D possibly TRBD1 on 6 matching bases. V was cut by 0 bases and J by 4 bases, with 12 bases left in between. There are 15 residues in the CDR3. Per the germline V gene, CDR1 is LGHNA and CDR2 is YSLEER. CDR3 region: CASSQDRGRGYGYTF. CDR3 nucleotide sequence: TGCGCCAGCAGCCAAGACAGGGGACGGGGCTATGGCTACACCTTC.

J is TRBJ1-1 and V is TRBV4-2; no clear D. Germline V gene lookup returns CDR1 LGHNA and CDR2 YNFKEQ. Trimming took off 4 bases at V and 3 bases at J, with 12 bases between the two ends. This CDR3 spans 14 amino acids. CDR3 residues: CASSPWSGDTEAFF. The DNA of the CDR3 is TGTGCCAGCAGCCCCTGGAGCGGGGACACTGAAGCTTTCTTT.

V and J are TRBV6-5 and TRBJ1-4; TRBD1 is a possible D gene (6 bases). The CDR3 is 12 residues long. V was pared by 3 bases and J by 8 bases, with 7 bases between. Germline CDR1 is MNHEY and CDR2 is SVGAGI. CDR3 in amino acids: CASSYGGEKLFF. As DNA, the CDR3 is TGTGCCAGCAGTTATGGGGGCGAAAAACTGTTTTTT.

The chain employs TRBV29-1 and TRBJ1-1, with TRBD1 matching 11 bases. CDR1 is SQVTM and CDR2 is ANQGSEA in the germline V gene. The CDR3 has 13 residues. The junction had 5 bases not matched to a gene; V was cut back by 4 bases and J by 7 bases. CDR3 loop: CSVGRTGGLEAFF. The CDR3 DNA sequence: TGCAGCGTTGGCCGGACAGGGGGCCTTGAAGCTTTCTTT.

The V call is TRBV18, the J call TRBJ2-5; possible D gene TRBD2, 5 bases. The length of the CDR3 is 15 residues. Germline V gene data show CDR1 as KGHSH and CDR2 as LQKENI. V dropped 2 bases and J dropped 1 base, with 11 bases sitting between them. CDR3 amino acids: CASSPTGLAQETQYF. CDR3 sequence (DNA): TGTGCCAGCTCACCAACTGGGCTAGCCCAAGAGACCCAGTACTTC. Full variable domain (missing parts from reference TRBV18 and TRBJ2-5): NAGVMQNPRHLVRRRGQEARLRCSPMKGHSHVYWYRQLPEEGLKFMVYLQKENIIDESGMPKERFSAEFPKEGPSILRIQQVVRGDSAAYFCASSPTGLAQETQYFGPGTRLLVL.

This sequence joins TRBV6-2 or TRBV6-3 and TRBJ1-2, with unresolved D. Germline loops: CDR1 MNHEY, CDR2 SVGEGT. The ends were cut back, 2 bases at V and 4 bases at J, with 5 bases in the middle. This CDR3 has 12 residues. The CDR3 sequence: CASSYVAYGYTF. The CDR3 DNA follows: TGTGCCAGCAGTTACGTAGCCTATGGCTACACCTTC.

CDR3 nucleotides: TGCGCCAGCAGCGTCCAAACGAGGGACACCATATATTTT. Its protein product is CASSVQTRDTIYF. The V call is TRBV5-1, the J call TRBJ1-3; D remains ambiguous. V shed 4 bases and J shed 8 bases, with 13 bases lying between them. Germline V lookup: CDR1 SGHRS, CDR2 YFSETQ. There are 13 residues in the CDR3.